This entry describes one TCR beta chain. Its specificity is unknown. Data came from immunoSEQ multiplex PCR; TCRdb stores just in-frame clones and leaves some out. The profile shows around 56,000 clones, about 81% of them singletons. CDR3 length equals 12 residues. Germline CDR1 is PRHDT and CDR2 is FYEKMQ (reference sequence). Trimming cost V 5 bases and J 6 bases, with 9 bases left between them. These data are taken from a study of a mutant IDH1 vaccine in newly diagnosed glioma. Time point specified: week 23, last vaccination. Doses consisted of 300 ug of mutant IDH1 20-mer peptide each, paired with topical imiquimod.

This sequence was found in a woman between 35 and 50 years old with glioma. Some clones in this sample may be carry-over from other donors' samples. This rearrangement joins TRBV13 to TRBJ2-3; TRBD1 is a possible D gene (5 bases). Here the sequenced sample was PBMCs, taken from a glioma patient whose treatment included an IDH1 peptide vaccine. CDR3: CASSADTDTQYF. The CDR3 coding sequence is TGTGCCAGCAGCGCGGACACGGATACGCAGTATTTT.